Listed below are T cell receptor beta chains from one sample, sequenced in a study of human T cells and chemical hapten exposure. TCRdb redid the calling of the RACE reads with MiXCR, one entry per CDR3 protein. The profile shows 100,000 to 150,000 distinct CDR3 sequences, about 13% of them singletons. Sample: whole blood, taken in connection with sensitization to the hapten diphenylcyclopropenone (DPC). These receptors were taken from a woman aged 18-29 years with alopecia areata. Some clones in this sample may be carry-over from other donors' samples. Each CDR3 is given with its conserved first and last residue. Each record gives: clone size, D gene, J gene, V gene, CDR3 protein, CDR3 DNA. The D gene is left open where the match is weak. Rows give clone size only sometimes, using once, few, many, or a class for an expanded clone.

clone size: .
D gene: TRBD1
J gene: TRBJ2-1
V gene: TRBV11-3
CDR3 protein: CASSSRPGQGIADEQFF
CDR3 DNA: TGTGCCAGCAGCTCGAGACCGGGACAGGGGATTGCAGATGAGCAGTTCTTC

clone size: few
D gene: .
J gene: TRBJ2-7
V gene: TRBV7-9
CDR3 protein: CASSLHSSYEQYF
CDR3 DNA: TGTGCCAGCAGCTTACACAGCTCCTACGAGCAGTACTTC

clone size: many
D gene: TRBD1
J gene: TRBJ2-3
V gene: TRBV6-5
CDR3 protein: CASSYTGGATDTQYF
CDR3 DNA: TGTGCCAGCAGTTACACAGGGGGTGCCACAGATACGCAGTATTTT

clone size: many
D gene: .
J gene: TRBJ1-4
V gene: TRBV19
CDR3 protein: CASSIFLSRANEKLFF
CDR3 DNA: TGTGCCAGTAGTATATTTCTCAGCCGCGCTAATGAAAAACTGTTTTTT

clone size: .
D gene: TRBD2
J gene: TRBJ2-5
V gene: TRBV6-2/TRBV6-3
CDR3 protein: CASSNQRGRGQETQYF
CDR3 DNA: TGTGCCAGCAGTAACCAGCGGGGCCGAGGTCAAGAGACCCAGTACTTC

clone size: few
D gene: .
J gene: TRBJ2-3
V gene: TRBV9
CDR3 protein: CASSVDGRTDTQYF
CDR3 DNA: TGTGCCAGCAGCGTAGACGGGAGAACCGATACGCAGTATTTT

clone size: .
D gene: .
J gene: TRBJ1-2
V gene: TRBV7-9
CDR3 protein: CASSFPSTSYGYTF
CDR3 DNA: TGTGCCAGCAGCTTTCCCTCTACCTCGTATGGCTACACCTTC

clone size: few
D gene: TRBD1
J gene: TRBJ1-1
V gene: TRBV6-5
CDR3 protein: CASSYIQGARTEAFF
CDR3 DNA: TGTGCCAGCAGTTATATTCAGGGGGCGAGGACTGAAGCTTTCTTT

clone size: .
D gene: .
J gene: TRBJ2-1
V gene: TRBV28
CDR3 protein: CASSMPRAEAFF
CDR3 DNA: TGTGCCAGCAGCATGCCCCGGGCAGAGGCCTTCTTC

clone size: .
D gene: .
J gene: TRBJ2-3
V gene: TRBV4-3
CDR3 protein: CASSQLSTGDTQYF
CDR3 DNA: TGCGCCAGCAGCCAACTATCAACGGGAGATACGCAGTATTTT

clone size: .
D gene: .
J gene: TRBJ1-5
V gene: TRBV18
CDR3 protein: CASSPQGYQPQHF
CDR3 DNA: TGTGCCAGCTCTCCACAGGGATATCAGCCCCAGCATTTT

clone size: .
D gene: .
J gene: TRBJ2-1
V gene: TRBV11-1
CDR3 protein: CASSLGDRRYNEQFF
CDR3 DNA: TGTGCCAGCAGCTTAGGAGACAGGCGCTACAATGAGCAGTTCTTC

clone size: many
D gene: TRBD2
J gene: TRBJ2-1
V gene: TRBV7-2
CDR3 protein: CASSLNPLAGGNQVQFF
CDR3 DNA: TGTGCCAGCAGCTTAAACCCCCTAGCGGGGGGGAATCAAGTGCAGTTCTTC

clone size: .
D gene: .
J gene: TRBJ2-5
V gene: TRBV6-5
CDR3 protein: CASSTTRKTQYF
CDR3 DNA: TGTGCCAGCAGCACTACCCGGAAGACCCAGTACTTC

clone size: once
D gene: .
J gene: TRBJ2-1
V gene: TRBV21-1
CDR3 protein: CASSKSGRHNEQFF
CDR3 DNA: TGTGCCAGCAGCAAAAGTGGCAGGCACAATGAGCAGTTCTTC

clone size: .
D gene: .
J gene: TRBJ2-1
V gene: TRBV7-2
CDR3 protein: CASSLAPGVNEQFF
CDR3 DNA: TGTGCCAGCAGCTTAGCCCCAGGGGTAAATGAGCAGTTCTTC

clone size: few
D gene: .
J gene: TRBJ2-1
V gene: TRBV20-1
CDR3 protein: CSARDPGDNEQFF
CDR3 DNA: TGCAGTGCTAGAGACCCAGGGGACAATGAGCAGTTCTTC

clone size: few
D gene: .
J gene: TRBJ2-3
V gene: TRBV5-5
CDR3 protein: CASSWFPALHPRDTQYF
CDR3 DNA: TGTGCCAGCAGCTGGTTCCCCGCCCTTCACCCACGAGATACGCAGTATTTT

clone size: .
D gene: TRBD1
J gene: TRBJ2-7
V gene: TRBV5-1
CDR3 protein: CASSLGTGFNEQYF
CDR3 DNA: TGCGCCAGCAGCTTGGGGACAGGGTTTAACGAGCAGTACTTC

clone size: .
D gene: .
J gene: TRBJ1-5
V gene: TRBV19
CDR3 protein: CASMEADNFNQPQHF
CDR3 DNA: TGTGCCAGTATGGAGGCAGATAACTTCAATCAGCCCCAGCATTTT

clone size: .
D gene: .
J gene: TRBJ1-4
V gene: TRBV6-6
CDR3 protein: CASSQRGVGEKLFF
CDR3 DNA: TGTGCCAGCAGTCAGAGGGGGGTCGGTGAAAAACTGTTTTTT

clone size: few
D gene: .
J gene: TRBJ2-5
V gene: TRBV5-1
CDR3 protein: CASSLAASWETQYF
CDR3 DNA: TGCGCCAGCAGCTTGGCGGCTAGCTGGGAGACCCAGTACTTC

clone size: .
D gene: .
J gene: TRBJ1-5
V gene: TRBV6-6
CDR3 protein: CASISEQLNQPQHF
CDR3 DNA: TGTGCCAGCATATCTGAACAGCTCAATCAGCCCCAGCATTTT

clone size: .
D gene: TRBD1
J gene: TRBJ2-4
V gene: TRBV12-3/TRBV12-4
CDR3 protein: CASSSSSAGQALAKNIQYF
CDR3 DNA: TGTGCCAGCAGTTCCTCGTCCGCGGGACAGGCGTTAGCCAAAAACATTCAGTACTTC